This T cell receptor (beta chain) was sequenced in a study of shared clonotypes between healthy human individuals. Original processing notes: With immunoSEQ giving junction-only sequences and no quality scores, filtering differed. Profiling relied on immunoSEQ multiplex PCR, and the TCRdb table lists in-frame clones only, not all of them. V and J calls and clone size follow that table, whereas D and trimming were derived from the DNA. The data contain around 580,000 clones, 95% to 98% of them singletons. Concerning this clone itself: Its antigen is not identified.

CDR1 is SEHNR, CDR2 FQNEAQ, per germline (reference sequence). V was pared by 6 bases and J by 7 bases, with 15 bases between. The CDR3 has 13 residues. Study observations and caveats: For naive CD4 cells, around 5.1% of clonotypes were shared across a handful of donors. The small donor group covered limited genetic and exposure diversity. Sequencing depth was predicted to influence how clonotypes are shared among donors.

Selected positively for CCR7 and CD45RO-negative, naive CD8 cells excluded terminally differentiated effector memory CD45RA+ cells. Sequencing was done on a sample of naive CD8+ T cells sorted from blood. The origin of this receptor is a man aged 30 to 39 in good health. The genes are TRBV7-9 and TRBJ1-1; D perhaps matches TRBD1 (5 bases). The DNA for the CDR3 is TGTGCCAGCAGAGCCCGGGACCAAGATGAAGCTTTCTTT. Protein sequence: CASRARDQDEAFF.